This T cell receptor beta chain appears in the sequencing data of a study of OX40 agonist ivuxolimab in advanced cancers. At the level of the study: Three patients, one with hepatocellular carcinoma and two with cutaneous melanoma, achieved partial responses.

V lost 4 bases and J lost 8; bases outside the gene matches: 12. The CDR3 sequence is 17 residues long. Germline V gene sequence: CDR1 SGHTA, CDR2 FQGNSA. Sequencing used immunoSEQ multiplex PCR; TCRdb keeps in-frame clones, though not all of them. The data hold tens of thousands of clones, with around 83% observed a single time. Findings and caveats of the study: On average, a greater number of expanded clones characterised CD8+ T cells relative to CD4+.

For this clone: Its target is unknown.

Sampling of blood occurred at baseline, cycle 4 day 1, and cycle 7 day 1. Material: CD4+ or CD8+ T cells sorted from blood, obtained in a trial of the OX40 agonist ivuxolimab. The source is an adult with an advanced solid tumor such as melanoma, head and neck, liver or kidney cancer. The V and J genes are TRBV7-2 and TRBJ2-3, with TRBD2 matching 13 bases. The CDR3 DNA sequence: TGTGCCAGCAGCTGGATCGGGACTAGCGGGGAGGGGGGTACGCAGTATTTT. It specifies CASSWIGTSGEGGTQYF.